Detailed here is one TCR beta chain. The source of the sample is a study of Ad26.COV2.S vaccination and SARS-CoV-2 variants. Described treatment: around 19 received Ad26.COV2.S at low or high dose, single or two shots; 5 received placebo; per-sample allocation not given. Day 63 after the first vaccine or placebo injection was the time point for sampling. Germline V lookup: CDR1 LNHDA, CDR2 SQIVND (reference sequence). The V gene lost 2 bases and the J gene lost 7 bases, with 11 bases spanning the gap. The CDR3 contains 14 residues. The assay was immunoSEQ multiplex PCR, and TCRdb's table has in-frame clones only and misses some. The sample yields approximately 350,000 clones, around nine tenths seen once.

The sequencing used peripheral blood, collected in a trial of Ad26.COV2.S vaccine versus placebo. The chain carries TRBV19 and TRBJ2-2; the D is unclear. This TCR was recovered from a person aged 18-60 years who received the Ad26.COV2.S COVID-19 vaccine or a placebo. CDR3 region: CASSISSRGGELFF. The CDR3 DNA follows: TGTGCCAGTAGTATAAGTAGTCGTGGCGGGGAGCTGTTTTTT.